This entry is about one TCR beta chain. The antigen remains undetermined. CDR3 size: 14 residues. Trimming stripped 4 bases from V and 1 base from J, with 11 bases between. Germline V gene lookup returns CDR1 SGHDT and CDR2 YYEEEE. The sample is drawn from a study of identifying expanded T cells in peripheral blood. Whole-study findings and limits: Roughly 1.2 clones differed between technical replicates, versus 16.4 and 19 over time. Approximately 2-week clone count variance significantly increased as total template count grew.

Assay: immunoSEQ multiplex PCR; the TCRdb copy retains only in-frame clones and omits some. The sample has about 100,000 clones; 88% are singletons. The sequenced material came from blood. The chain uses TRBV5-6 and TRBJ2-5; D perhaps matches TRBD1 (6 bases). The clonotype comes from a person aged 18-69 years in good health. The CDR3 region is CASSPWTVQETQYF. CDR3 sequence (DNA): TGTGCCAGCAGCCCCTGGACAGTCCAAGAGACCCAGTACTTC.